These 3 T cell receptor beta chains were all obtained from the same sample, sequenced in a study of T cell responses to AZD1222 COVID-19 vaccine. Sequencing was performed with immunoSEQ multiplex PCR; in TCRdb, only in-frame clones are kept and a portion is missing. The data contain about 110,000 clones, 86% of them seen just once; the ten biggest clones take up approximately 3.3%. The sequences come from peripheral blood, collected on day 0 of AZD1222 vaccination. The receptors here all came from an adult in good health.

The chain is built from TRBV7-2 and TRBJ1-5; D ambiguous. This CDR3 spans 13 amino acids. Trimming cost V 1 base and J 6 bases, with 7 bases left between them. Germline V gene lookup returns CDR1 SGHTA and CDR2 FQGNSA. In nucleotides, the CDR3 is TGTGCCAGCAGCTTAGGGGCGGGTCAGCCCCAGCATTTT. Translating gives CASSLGAGQPQHF.

This clone was recorded once. This chain connects TRBV6-6 to TRBJ1-5, with D possibly being TRBD1 (6 bases). The V and J ends lost 2 bases and 0 bases respectively, with 11 bases between them. CDR3 length: 16 residues. Looked up from germline, CDR1 is MNHNY and CDR2 is SVGAGI (reference sequence). CDR3 sequence: CASSYPQQGSNQPQHF. Here the CDR3 DNA reads TGTGCCAGCAGTTACCCTCAACAGGGTAGCAATCAGCCCCAGCATTTT.

In its sample, this clone was seen once. The chain is built from TRBV25-1 and TRBJ2-5, with D perhaps matching TRBD2 (5 bases). Germline assignment: CDR1 MGHDK and CDR2 SYGVNS. Trimming shortened V by 10 bases and J by 1 base, and 13 bases separated the two germline ends. This CDR3 contains 13 residues. The CDR3 coding sequence is TGTGCCACCCTGAGGAGCGGCCAAGAGACCCAGTACTTC. This translates into CATLRSGQETQYF.